This T cell receptor beta chain came from a study of T cells in Graves' hyperthyroidism and ophthalmopathy. At least ten counts were recorded for this clonotype. What was amplified from RNA transcripts were TCR beta CDR3 regions. A set of HTBI primers served as the primers for a first-round RT-PCR of the TCR CDR3. TCRdb processed the multiplex PCR reads anew with MiXCR; each CDR3 protein has one entry. The repertoire holds approximately 520,000 distinct CDR3 sequences, approximately 25% seen once, with 10% to 12% in the top ten. CDR1 and CDR2 from the germline V gene are SGHAT and FQNNGV. V was shortened by 4 bases and J by 1 base, with 7 bases between the two germline ends. The CDR3 has 13 residues.

The specimen sequenced was blood. This receptor was obtained from a woman in her twenties or thirties with Graves' ophthalmopathy. The chain links TRBV11-2 to TRBJ1-1; D uncertain. The CDR3 spells CASSYLQNTEAFF. CDR3 nucleotides: TGTGCCAGCAGCTATCTACAGAACACTGAAGCTTTCTTT.